The clone carrying this T cell receptor beta chain was detected many times. This specimen comes from a study of kidney transplant recipient with SARS-CoV-2 infection. V was trimmed by 0 bases and J by 0 bases, leaving 21 bases between them. There are 20 residues in the CDR3. CDR1 MGHRA and CDR2 YSYEKL come from the germline V gene. TCRdb analysed the reads with MiXCR anew, one entry per CDR3 protein. This sample carries roughly 250,000 distinct CDR3 sequences, 25% to 35% of them seen once, and the ten largest clones take around 6.8%. The rearrangement joins TRBV4-1 to TRBJ1-5; tentative D call: TRBD1 (5 bases). The sample was a blood sample, taken at baseline and between days 110 and 120 from a kidney transplant recipient. The receptor comes from a male patient between 25 and 40 years old who had COVID-19 and was a kidney transplant recipient. The graft donor may be the source of some T cells. The CDR3 reads CASSQDPAGIYPDSNQPQHF. As DNA, the CDR3 is TGCGCCAGCAGCCAAGATCCAGCAGGGATCTACCCTGATAGCAATCAGCCCCAGCATTTT.